One and the same sample provided the 8 T cell receptor beta chains below, sequenced in a study of monozygotic twins with cystic fibrosis. Only in-frame clones appear in the TCRdb table, and some are missing; sequencing was by immunoSEQ multiplex PCR. There are about 32,000 clones in the sample; about 92% occur only once, and over 0.7% lies in the top ten. Sample: blood. The receptors here all came from a girl aged 2 to 9 with cystic fibrosis.

This chain joins TRBV30 and TRBJ2-5, with 10 bases that match TRBD2. Germline assignment: CDR1 GTSNPN and CDR2 SVGIG (reference sequence). The V gene end was trimmed by 3 bases and the J gene end by 4 bases; junction bases not matched to a gene: 8. This CDR3 is built from 15 residues. This CDR3 is CAWSVAGGGGETQYF. The CDR3 DNA follows: TGTGCCTGGAGCGTAGCGGGAGGAGGAGGAGAGACCCAGTACTTC.

This chain joins TRBV14 and TRBJ1-1; no clear D gene. The length of the CDR3 is 17 residues. V lost 1 base to trimming and J lost 1 base, with 16 bases between them. Germline-derived CDR1 and CDR2 are SGHDN and FVKESK. DNA for the CDR3: TGTGCCAGCAGCCAAGTGTCTTACAGCTGGCGGAACACTGAAGCTTTCTTT. Amino acid sequence: CASSQVSYSWRNTEAFF.

The J gene is TRBJ1-3, the V gene TRBV9, with D perhaps matching TRBD1 (6 bases). The germline CDR1 and CDR2 sequences are SGDLS and YYNGEE. V lost 4 bases and J lost 1, with 18 bases in between. The CDR3 is made up of 17 amino acids. The chain's CDR3 is CASSLFGGGLSGNTIYF. In DNA form, the CDR3 reads TGTGCCAGCAGCCTCTTCGGTGGGGGGCTATCTGGAAACACCATATATTTT. Filled out from reference TRBV9 and TRBJ1-3, the complete variable domain reads DSGVTQTPKHLITATGQRVTLRCSPRSGDLSVYWYQQSLDQGLQFLIQYYNGEERAKGNILERFSAQQFPDLHSELNLSSLELGDSALYFCASSLFGGGLSGNTIYFGEGSWLTVV.

This rearrangement joins TRBV11-2 to TRBJ1-4; D possibly corresponds to TRBD1 (6 bases). Germline V gives CDR1 SGHAT, CDR2 FQNNGV. Between the trimmed V and J ends, which lost 4 bases and 4 bases, there was a span of 13 bases. This CDR3 region has 15 residues. The CDR3 loop is CASSSQGSGNEKLFF. The DNA of the CDR3 is TGTGCCAGCAGCTCCCAGGGGTCGGGTAATGAAAAACTGTTTTTT. The complete variable domain, with remaining parts taken from reference TRBV11-2 and TRBJ1-4, reads EAGVAQSPRYKIIEKRQSVAFWCNPISGHATLYWYQQILGQGPKLLIQFQNNGVVDDSQLPKDRFSAERLKGVDSTLKIQPAKLEDSAVYLCASSSQGSGNEKLFFGSGTQLSVL.

The CDR3, as DNA: TGCGCCAGCGACCCTGGAGGGAGCTCCTACAATGAGCAGTTCTTC. Translating it yields CASDPGGSSYNEQFF. V and J are TRBV5-1 and TRBJ2-1, with TRBD2 as a possible D gene (6 bases). The CDR3 spans 15 residues. CDR1 is SGHRS, CDR2 YFSETQ, per germline. V lost 7 bases and J 0 bases, leaving 14 bases between the germline ends.

The chain joins TRBV4-2 to TRBJ2-1; 13 bases map to TRBD2. The CDR3 totals 16 residues. CDR1 LGHNA and CDR2 YNFKEQ come from the germline V gene. V shed 4 bases, J shed 6 bases, and the junction held 6 bases outside the gene matches. CDR3 residues: CASSLTSGGASNEQFF. The CDR3 DNA reads TGTGCCAGCAGCCTAACTAGCGGGGGGGCCAGCAATGAGCAGTTCTTC.

The CDR3 protein is CASSQGGGSSYEQYF. CDR3 nucleotides: TGTGCCAGCAGCCAAGGTGGGGGGTCCTCCTACGAGCAGTACTTC. This chain connects TRBV4-2 to TRBJ2-7; TRBD2 might be the D (6 bases). With 1 base removed from V and 0 bases from J, the gap between germline ends came to 10 bases. Germline V lookup: CDR1 LGHNA, CDR2 YNFKEQ. The CDR3 has 15 residues.

The rearrangement links TRBV30 to TRBJ2-3, with D perhaps TRBD2 (6 bases). The CDR3 contains 16 residues. V lost 6 bases, J lost 6 bases, and 25 bases lay in between. Germline CDR1 reads GTSNPN; CDR2 reads SVGIG (reference sequence). In DNA, the CDR3 is TGTGCCTGTGCCACGGGTAGCGGTGGTTACATGGATACGCAGTATTTT. It is translated as CACATGSGGYMDTQYF. Full variable domain (rest looked up from reference TRBV30 and TRBJ2-3): SQTIHQWPATLVQPVGSPLSLECTVEGTSNPNLYWYRQAAGRGLQLLFYSVGIGQISSEVPQNLSASRPQDRQFILSSKKLLLSDSGFYLCACATGSGGYMDTQYFGPGTRLTVL.